This TCR beta chain was sequenced in a study of cytomegalovirus exposure and HLA in healthy donors. Use of 60 Vbeta and 13 Jbeta primers characterized the PCR. Sequencing used immunoSEQ multiplex PCR; TCRdb keeps in-frame clones, though not all of them. Of approximately 160,000 clones in the sample, about three quarters are singletons; the top ten hold roughly 0.68%. Turning to this clone: What it binds is unknown.

The junction had 9 bases not matched to a gene; V was cut back by 5 bases and J by 6 bases. This CDR3 spans 16 amino acids. Germline V lookup: CDR1 SGHVS, CDR2 FNYEAQ. Findings and limits, study-wide: In terms of immune exposure information, only CMV serostatus was available. Analyses of presence and absence presupposed an approximately uniform sequencing depth across donors. HLA allele associations emerged for fewer than 20,000 TCR beta sequences in a later analysis, at 0.05 false discovery rate.

This sequence originates from a male donor in good health and CMV-seronegative. Sequenced sample: PBMCs. The chain uses TRBV7-6 and TRBJ2-5; 13 bases line up with TRBD2. CDR3 sequence: CASSITSGRAIKTQYF. For the CDR3, the DNA is TGTGCCAGCAGCATAACTAGCGGGAGGGCCATCAAGACCCAGTACTTC.